The present TCR beta chain was sequenced within a study of blood T cell repertoires in COVID-19 (dated by TCRdb to 2020 to 2022). General notes on the study: Samples covering the acute and convalescent phases of COVID-19 were provided by collaborators in the United States, Italy and Spain. HLA class I and class II types, where available, came from metadata supplied by the sample provider rather than from assay-based typing. The samples were drawn from two sources: the first 160 participants of the ongoing ImmuneRACE study, and fewer than 1,500 subjects contributed by 6 global collaborators. A freely available public database, intended as a resource for researchers studying the immune response to SARS-CoV-2, is where the repertoires were released. The material from the prospective study consisted of cDNA or gDNA derived from T cells, B-cell-depleted T cells, or PBMCs. The dataset comprised deeply sampled blood TCRbeta repertoires from subjects exposed to, actively infected with, or recovered from COVID-19. Nearly every sample came with metadata listing a de-identified subject ID, COVID-19 status, age in years and sex.

In the case of this clone: Its antigen is unknown. No qualities accompany the bases; no much larger clone lies one base away. At the DNA level, this CDR3 is encoded by other sequences in the same sample as well.

One collaborating source in Seattle enrolled patients while the patients were actively infected and followed the patients over time throughout the course of disease. Collaborating institutions collected whole blood in K2EDTA tubes following their own protocols. For TCRbeta analysis, collaborator samples were shipped as frozen whole blood, as isolated PBMCs, or as DNA extracted from either sample type. TCRbeta CDR3 regions were amplified from genomic DNA using the immunoSEQ Assay, a bias-controlled multiplex PCR. In the paper's pipeline: The number of nucleated cells in each sample was estimated from the amplification of reference gene primers within the assay. To quantify the absolute abundance of each unique TCRbeta CDR3 rearrangement, sequence reads were collapsed and filtered. Productive Simpson clonality was computed per sample as the square root of Simpson's diversity index over productive rearrangements. The immuneACCESS repertoire file appears here via TCRdb, limited to in-frame rearrangements. These files lack a portion of the clones; in checked studies, under half of the deficit traces to unresolved V genes, and the cause of the others is not known. The DNA was the basis for D and trimming; V, J and clone size are from that table. This sample gives 300,000 to 350,000 clones in total; 80% to 95% of them show up just once. The top ten clones comprise more than 6% of the sample.

The CDR3 runs 14 residues from the cysteine to the phenylalanine. Of the read, only the CDR3 DNA is kept; its 42 bases are in frame from base 1. In the germline V gene, CDR1 corresponds to SGHRS and CDR2 to YFSETQ. Trimming leaves V shorter by 4 bases and J shorter by 3 bases, with the junction holding 2 bases beyond the gene matches. The paper's findings and limits, for the study overall: Clinical and demographic metadata were provided uncurated, with the amount varying by source and participant.

This sequence originates from a woman aged 25 to 39 with COVID-19, enrolled during active disease. The sequenced material came from peripheral blood. The chain is made from TRBV5-1 and TRBJ2-7, with TRBD2 matching 12 junction bases. The nucleotide sequence is TGCGCCAGCAGCCTAGCGGGAGGGGACTACGAGCAGTACTTC. The resulting protein is CASSLAGGDYEQYF.